Following are 18 T cell receptor beta chains from one sample sequenced in a study of T cells after yellow fever vaccination. MiXCR, run by TCRdb on the 5' RACE reads, gives a single entry per CDR3 protein. The data contain 310,000 or so distinct CDR3 sequences, 6.8% of them seen just once; the ten biggest clones take up 15% to 20%. Sequencing was performed on PBMCs, taken roughly seven weeks after the first yellow fever vaccination. These receptors were obtained from a man between 18 and 29 years old who received the YFV17D yellow fever vaccine.

There are many counts of this clonotype. V and J are TRBV4-1 and TRBJ2-3; 7 nucleotides line up with TRBD2. CDR3 length: 16 amino acids. Trimming at V came to 5 bases and at J to 3 bases, leaving 11 bases not matched to a gene. Germline CDR1 MGHRA, CDR2 YSYEKL. The CDR3 sequence is CASSSPERGVTDTQYF. The CDR3 DNA follows: TGCGCCAGCAGCTCCCCAGAGCGGGGAGTTACAGATACGCAGTATTTT.

This clonotype has more than one count but fewer than ten. The chain joins TRBV29-1 to TRBJ1-2; D is unresolved. Trimming removed 3 bases at V and 1 base at J, with 3 bases between. This CDR3 region has 11 residues. Per germline, CDR1 SQVTM and CDR2 ANQGSEA. CDR3 sequence (DNA): TGCAGCGTTGACTTTAACTATGGCTACACCTTC. Translating gives CSVDFNYGYTF.

Ten or more counts support this clonotype. This chain links TRBV27 with TRBJ2-7; a possible D gene is TRBD1 (5 bases). Germline V CDR1 and CDR2: MNHEY, SMNVEV (reference sequence). Trimming left V 5 bases short and J 2 bases short, with 22 bases between. The CDR3 has 17 amino acids. The CDR3 reads CASSKQGHVPDPYEQYF. In nucleotides, the CDR3 is TGTGCCAGCAGTAAACAAGGACACGTCCCAGACCCCTACGAGCAGTACTTC.

CDR3 sequence reads: CSVAGTGEETNEKLFF. Here the CDR3 DNA reads TGCAGCGTCGCCGGGACAGGGGAAGAAACTAATGAAAAACTGTTTTTT. This sequence joins TRBV29-1 and TRBJ1-4; TRBD1 matches 10 bases. Germline trimming cut 6 bases from V and 1 base from J; bases unmatched to any gene: 8. CDR1 is SQVTM, CDR2 ANQGSEA, per germline. This CDR3 contains 16 residues.

This clonotype was found many times. This chain connects TRBV29-1 to TRBJ1-2; D is possibly TRBD1 (5 bases). Germline V gives CDR1 SQVTM, CDR2 ANQGSEA. CDR3 length: 15 residues. Trimming took off 5 bases at V and 5 bases at J, with 21 bases between the two ends. The CDR3 sequence is CSVYPTSGTFYGYTF. CDR3 bases: TGCAGCGTTTACCCTACCTCAGGGACCTTTTATGGCTACACCTTC.

The V and J genes are TRBV10-2 and TRBJ1-1; perhaps TRBD1 as D (5 bases). The V gene's germline CDR1 is WSHSY and CDR2 SAAADI. CDR3 length: 13 residues. V was trimmed by 2 bases and J by 4 bases, leaving 8 bases between them. In DNA, the CDR3 is TGCGCCAGCAGTGAGCAGGGAGCCACTGAAGCTTTCTTT. It yields the protein CASSEQGATEAFF.

This clonotype appeared many times. The rearrangement uses TRBV15 and TRBJ1-5, with 8 bases lining up with TRBD1. CDR1 and CDR2 from the germline V gene are LNHNV and YYDKDF (reference sequence). This CDR3 spans 14 amino acids. Germline trimming cut 1 base from V and 6 bases from J; bases unmatched to any gene: 2. The CDR3 region is CATSRATGAQPQHF. The CDR3 DNA sequence: TGTGCCACCAGCAGAGCGACAGGGGCTCAGCCCCAGCATTTT.

This sequence joins TRBV12-3 or TRBV12-4 and TRBJ1-5; a possible D gene is TRBD1 (6 bases). The CDR3 sequence is 15 residues long. Trimming stripped 8 bases from V and 6 bases from J, with 20 bases between. This CDR3 is CASASGGGAGQPQHF. CDR3 DNA: TGTGCCAGCGCCTCCGGGGGGGGGGCGGGTCAGCCCCAGCATTTT.

The rearrangement links TRBV4-1 to TRBJ1-1, with D uncertain. The V gene's germline CDR1 is MGHRA and CDR2 YSYEKL. Trimming took 3 bases from V and 5 from J, leaving 16 bases between them. The CDR3 sequence is 15 residues long. CDR3 amino acids: CASSQVRDIYTEAFF. The DNA for the CDR3 is TGCGCCAGCAGCCAGGTGCGTGACATCTATACTGAAGCTTTCTTT.

This clonotype was seen more than once but under ten times. The V gene is TRBV10-3, the J gene TRBJ2-3, with 9 nucleotides matching TRBD2. Germline assignment: CDR1 ENHRY and CDR2 SYGVKD. The CDR3 has 16 residues. Trimming removed 4 bases from V and 1 base from J; junction bases left unmatched: 6. CDR3 sequence: CAISGRQRGGTDTQYF. The CDR3 DNA reads TGTGCCATCAGTGGTCGCCAGCGGGGGGGCACAGATACGCAGTATTTT.

The chain carries TRBV5-1 and TRBJ2-6; D possibly corresponds to TRBD1 (5 bases). V was trimmed by 3 bases and J by 0 bases, leaving 16 bases between them. Germline CDR1 is SGHRS and CDR2 is YFSETQ. The CDR3 length is 18 residues. The CDR3 nucleotides read TGCGCCAGCAGCTGGACACCAAGTTCGTACTCTGGGGCCAACGTCCTGACTTTC. This gives the protein CASSWTPSSYSGANVLTF.

The gene calls are TRBV5-5 and TRBJ1-1; possibly TRBD1 for D (6 bases). CDR1 and CDR2 (germline): SGHKS, YYEKEE (reference sequence). The CDR3 is 13 residues long. V was clipped by 3 bases and J by 2 bases, with 8 bases between them. The CDR3 region has the DNA TGTGCCAGCAGCTGGGGGCTTAACACTGAAGCTTTCTTT. As protein: CASSWGLNTEAFF.

This clonotype was picked up a small number of times. This chain connects TRBV12-3 or TRBV12-4 to TRBJ2-5; no clear D. V dropped 6 bases and J dropped 3 bases, with 11 bases sitting between them. The CDR3 runs 13 residues. CDR3 in DNA: TGTGCCAGCAGCCCTGACAAGAAAGAGACCCAGTACTTC. Its translation is CASSPDKKETQYF.

The CDR3 DNA sequence: TGTGCCAGCAGCTTAGAAGTGGGGGGGACCTACGAGCAGTACGTC. Translated, it gives CASSLEVGGTYEQYV. The gene calls are TRBV11-2 and TRBJ2-7; 7 positions agree with TRBD2. V gave up 0 bases and J gave up 2 bases; unmatched junction bases: 4. Per the germline V gene, CDR1 is SGHAT and CDR2 is FQNNGV. The CDR3 extends over 15 amino acids.

J is TRBJ2-5 and V is TRBV5-1; 8 nucleotides align to TRBD1. The CDR3 is 14 amino acids. The V gene's germline CDR1 is SGHRS and CDR2 YFSETQ. V shed 3 bases and J 3 bases; nucleotides not matched to a gene: 4. The CDR3 is CASSSLGQEETQYF. As DNA, the CDR3 is TGCGCCAGCAGCTCCCTGGGACAGGAAGAGACCCAGTACTTC. Together with reference TRBV5-1 and TRBJ2-5, the CDR3 gives the full variable domain: KAGVTQTPRYLIKTRGQQVTLSCSPISGHRSVSWYQQTPGQGLQFLFEYFSETQRNKGNFPGRFSGRQFSNSRSEMNVSTLELGDSALYLCASSSLGQEETQYFGPGTRLLVL.

This clonotype was detected many times. The V gene is TRBV5-1, the J gene TRBJ2-1; D is undetermined. V was cut by 0 bases and J by 8 bases, with 6 bases left in between. The CDR3 is 12 residues long. The germline CDR1 and CDR2 sequences are SGHRS and YFSETQ. The CDR3 DNA reads as TGCGCCAGCAGCTTGGGCAGCTATGAGCAGTTCTTC. Translating gives CASSLGSYEQFF.

This clonotype has just a few counts. The chain has TRBV19 and TRBJ1-1; the D gene is possibly TRBD1 (5 bases). The CDR3 has 13 amino acids. The germline V gene has CDR1 LNHDA and CDR2 SQIVND (reference sequence). V was cut by 7 bases and J by 8 bases, with 17 bases left in between. This chain's CDR3 is CASIKGESGEAFF. The CDR3 coding sequence is TGTGCCAGTATTAAAGGGGAATCAGGAGAAGCTTTCTTT.

This clonotype was picked up a small number of times. CDR3 in amino acids: CASSLWANTEAFF. CDR3 nucleotides: TGCGCCAGCAGCTTGTGGGCTAACACTGAAGCTTTCTTT. The chain combines TRBV5-1 with TRBJ1-1; the D is unclear. CDR3 length: 13 residues. Trimming stripped 1 base from V and 2 bases from J, with 6 bases between. CDR1 is SGHRS, CDR2 YFSETQ, per germline.